The present entry profiles one TCR beta chain with its context. The data derive from a study of blood T cell repertoires in COVID-19. Looking at the study overall: Italy, Spain and the United States were the sources of the convalescent and acute COVID-19 samples. PBMCs, B-cell-depleted T cells, or T cells were the source of the cDNA or gDNA that made up the material.

In the original analysis: From reference gene primer amplification, estimates of nucleated cell counts were derived. This table comes from immunoSEQ multiplex PCR, and its TCRdb copy is limited to in-frame clones, with some not included. V and J calls and clone size are as listed in that table; D and trimming were resolved from the DNA. The sample holds 200,000 to 250,000 clones; roughly 84% are singletons and the top ten take 7.4%. The germline V gene has CDR1 SGHTA and CDR2 FQGTGA. This CDR3 spans 16 amino acids. V dropped 4 bases and J dropped 7; count of bases not matched to a gene: 8. The sample was peripheral blood. This receptor was identified in a woman aged 50 to 60 with acute or convalescent COVID-19. The chain carries TRBV7-3 and TRBJ2-1, with 12 bases lining up with TRBD2. In nucleotides, the CDR3 is TGTGCCAGCAGCTCTTCTAGCGGGGGGGCGTGGAATGAGCAGTTCTTC. Translating it yields CASSSSSGGAWNEQFF.